Each of the 13 T cell receptor beta chains below was sequenced from the same sample in a study of CD8 T cells in Susac syndrome (dated by TCRdb to between 2017 and 2020). Library prep was done by the immunoSEQ multiplex PCR assay. RNA was extracted with the RNeasy kit and about 0.5 to 1 ug was reverse transcribed using random hexamers. Clones were called with MiXCR by TCRdb after fastp trimmed the public reads at Q25, and only in-frame beta chains were retained. Rows merge per CDR3 protein into single entries with the most common DNA and genes. In all, the sample holds 150,000 to 200,000 distinct CDR3 sequences, and just over 90% of those were seen once. The ten most abundant clones make up just over 0.13% of the sample. Sequencing was carried out using CD4+ T cells from PBMCs. The receptors stem from a human donor in good health.

This rearrangement joins TRBV19 to TRBJ1-1; D ambiguous. Trimming shortened V by 7 bases and J by 6 bases, and 18 bases separated the two germline ends. Germline V CDR1 and CDR2: LNHDA, SQIVND (reference sequence). The CDR3 covers 14 residues. The CDR3, as DNA: TGTGCCAGTAATTTTGACGGGAATCGGGCTGAAGCTTTCTTT. Translating gives CASNFDGNRAEAFF. Variable domain in full (rest from reference TRBV19 and TRBJ1-1): DGGITQSPKYLFRKEGQNVTLSCEQNLNHDAMYWYRQDPGQGLRLIYYSQIVNDFQKGDIAEGYSVSREKKESFPLTVTSAQKNPTAFYLCASNFDGNRAEAFFGQGTRLTVV.

This chain connects TRBV20-1 to TRBJ1-2, with TRBD1 matching over 8 bases. The CDR3 length is 12 residues. The trim removed 4 bases at V and 3 bases at J, leaving 1 base unmatched. Germline CDR1 is DFQATT and CDR2 is SNEGSKA (reference sequence). The CDR3 protein is CSANRGDYGYTF. DNA of the CDR3: TGCAGTGCTAACAGGGGGGACTATGGCTACACCTTC.

V is TRBV5-8 and J is TRBJ1-5, with D possibly being TRBD1 (6 bases). There are 14 residues in the CDR3. V was pared by 1 base and J by 4 bases, with 9 bases between. Germline CDR1 and CDR2: SGHTS and YDEGEE. The CDR3 sequence: CASSLTQGNQPQHF. In DNA form, the CDR3 reads TGTGCCAGCAGCTTGACCCAGGGGAATCAGCCCCAGCATTTT.

This clonotype turned up a few times. The rearrangement joins TRBV12-3 or TRBV12-4 to TRBJ2-7; no firm D call. CDR3 length: 13 amino acids. Trimming removed 3 bases from V and 3 bases from J, with 9 bases in between. The CDR3 region is CASSLGEGYEQYF. CDR3 in DNA: TGTGCCAGCAGTTTGGGTGAAGGCTACGAGCAGTACTTC.

CDR3 in amino acids: CASTNRPNGYTF. CDR3 bases: TGTGCCAGTACAAACCGCCCAAATGGCTACACCTTC. The chain recombines TRBV19 with TRBJ1-2; D not certain. V lost 7 bases and J lost 6, with 12 bases in between. The germline gives CDR1 LNHDA, CDR2 SQIVND (reference sequence). The CDR3 runs to 12 residues. Supplemented by reference TRBV19 and TRBJ1-2, the full variable domain reads DGGITQSPKYLFRKEGQNVTLSCEQNLNHDAMYWYRQDPGQGLRLIYYSQIVNDFQKGDIAEGYSVSREKKESFPLTVTSAQKNPTAFYLCASTNRPNGYTFGSGTRLTVV.

The gene calls are TRBV7-3 and TRBJ2-1; D not resolved. The germline CDR1 and CDR2 sequences are SGHTA and FQGTGA. CDR3 length equals 16 residues. Deletions cut 5 bases from V and 4 bases from J, with 18 bases between. CDR3 nucleotide sequence: TGTGCCAGCAGCACCTCGGGCCAGGTGAAATACAATGAGCAGTTCTTC. Translated: CASSTSGQVKYNEQFF.

V usage is TRBV12-3 or TRBV12-4 and J usage is TRBJ1-3; a weak D match, TRBD1 (5 bases). The CDR3 has 14 residues. Trimming stripped 6 bases from V and 7 bases from J, with 16 bases between. DNA for the CDR3: TGTGCCAGCAGCACAATGGGGCCGTGGAACACCATATATTTT. Translated, it gives CASSTMGPWNTIYF.

This chain connects TRBV2 to TRBJ1-4; D unclear. The CDR3 is made up of 15 amino acids. The germline CDR1 and CDR2 sequences are SNHLY and FYNNEI. The ends were cut back, 0 bases at V and 7 bases at J, with 12 bases in the middle. The CDR3 is CASSEAEGVGEKLFF. CDR3 nucleotide sequence: TGTGCCAGCAGTGAAGCAGAAGGAGTCGGTGAAAAACTGTTTTTT.

J is TRBJ1-2 and V is TRBV2; possibly TRBD1 for D (6 bases). This CDR3 has 15 amino acids. V lost 0 bases to trimming and J lost 4 bases, with 12 bases between them. Germline V gene lookup returns CDR1 SNHLY and CDR2 FYNNEI. The CDR3 here is CASSEAGGRSYGYTF. In DNA, the CDR3 is TGTGCCAGCAGTGAAGCTGGGGGGCGAAGCTATGGCTACACCTTC.

The chain joins TRBV12-3 or TRBV12-4 to TRBJ2-1, with a weak D call TRBD2 (6 bases). Trimming shortened V by 2 bases and J by 8 bases, and 10 bases separated the two germline ends. The CDR3 loop spans 13 amino acids. CDR3 region: CASSLNGGDEQFF. CDR3 DNA sequence: TGTGCCAGCAGTTTAAACGGCGGGGATGAGCAGTTCTTC.

The chain is built from TRBV29-1 and TRBJ2-1, with D perhaps matching TRBD2 (7 bases). The V gene's germline CDR1 is SQVTM and CDR2 ANQGSEA. This CDR3 region has 13 residues. Trimming left V 7 bases short and J 8 bases short, with 18 bases between. For the CDR3, the DNA is TGCAGCGCCAAAAGGGGGGGGAGGGATGAGCAGTTCTTC. Protein: CSAKRGGRDEQFF.

The genes are TRBV20-1 and TRBJ2-5, with unresolved D. Trimming removed 5 bases from V and 11 bases from J, with 12 bases in between. Germline V gene data show CDR1 as DFQATT and CDR2 as SNEGSKA (reference sequence). This CDR3 comprises 10 residues. The CDR3 DNA follows: TGCAGTGCTGGCAGGCCCCATCAGTACTTC. This encodes CSAGRPHQYF.

The rearrangement joins TRBV6-1 to TRBJ2-7; D possibly corresponds to TRBD1 (6 bases). The CDR3 extends over 15 amino acids. V was pared by 6 bases and J by 4 bases, with 19 bases between. CDR1 and CDR2 (germline): MNHNS, SASEGT. The CDR3 loop is CASRTLPGQTYEQYF. The CDR3 nucleotides read TGTGCCAGCAGGACCCTACCAGGACAGACTTACGAGCAGTACTTC.